This T cell receptor (beta chain) was captured by sequencing in a study of Graves' ophthalmopathy and Graves' hyperthyroidism. Looking at the study overall: Hyperthyroidism qualified as stable when ophthalmopathy did not develop within 18 months of follow-up.

With respect to this clonotype: Its specificity is not known.

Study outcomes and limitations: Stable hyperthyroidism and ophthalmopathy were told apart by a 13-signature model, which achieved 87.88% sensitivity and around 77% specificity.

CDR1 and CDR2 from the germline V gene are MNHEY and SVGAGI. This CDR3 is 15 amino acids long. V was shortened by 4 bases and J by 5 bases, with 14 bases between the two germline ends. Amplifying from RNA transcripts, the study obtained TCR beta CDR3 regions. HTBI-primed RT-PCR formed the first round, and a multiplex PCR formed the second. TCRdb re-analysed the multiplex PCR reads in MiXCR, keeping a single row per CDR3 protein. The table lists 500,000 to 700,000 distinct CDR3 sequences, under 40% of them singletons. This chain links TRBV6-5 with TRBJ2-2, with a weak D call TRBD1 (5 bases). Sample: peripheral blood or thyroid tissue (not recorded which). This TCR was sampled from an adult man with Graves' hyperthyroidism. The CDR3 DNA follows: TGTGCCAGCAGTTCCCGCCCGACAGTTACCGGGGAGCTGTTTTTT. It yields the protein CASSSRPTVTGELFF.